This T cell receptor beta chain was sequenced during a study of blood T cell repertoires in COVID-19. Study-level information: Some COVID-19 samples were acute and others convalescent; all came from the United States, Italy and Spain.

There are 13 residues in the CDR3. Germline-derived CDR1 and CDR2 are SGHRS and YFSETQ. Authors' analysis steps: Cell counts per sample came from amplifying reference gene primers. Sequencing used immunoSEQ multiplex PCR; TCRdb keeps in-frame clones, though not all of them. That table is the source of V, J and clone size, and D and trimming were worked out from the DNA. The sample has about 220,000 clones, 88% seen once; the top ten hold just over 2.5%. A remark on this clone: Germline is not matched at one junction end, which may reflect a read error.

Self-reported history from a screening survey and questionnaire set each donor's cohort. In Cohort 3, a recovered donor had either two negative PCRs, clearance, or symptom resolution. Sample: PBMCs or T cells enriched from blood (not recorded which). The V gene is TRBV5-1, the J gene TRBJ1-2, with D hard to call. This sequence originates from a woman under 40 who had recovered from COVID-19. The CDR3 spells CASSLAANYGYTF. The CDR3 nucleotides are TGCGCCAGCAGTTTGGCAGCTAACTATGGCTACACCTTC.